These 21 T cell receptor beta chains came from one sample sequenced in a study of OX40 agonist ivuxolimab in advanced cancers. Sequencing used immunoSEQ multiplex PCR; TCRdb keeps in-frame clones, though not all of them. The sample includes about 120,000 clones, approximately 92% of them seen just once. The material sequenced was CD4+ or CD8+ T cells sorted from blood, taken in a trial of the OX40 agonist ivuxolimab. These receptors all stem from an adult with an advanced solid tumor such as melanoma, head and neck, liver or kidney cancer.

The rearrangement joins TRBV6-1 to TRBJ1-4; D is undetermined. From germline, CDR1 is MNHNS and CDR2 SASEGT. CDR3 length: 15 residues. Between the trimmed V and J ends, which lost 3 bases and 3 bases, there was a span of 11 bases. The CDR3 here is CASSDRPGSNEKLFF. The CDR3 region has the DNA TGTGCCAGCAGTGACAGACCGGGCTCTAATGAAAAACTGTTTTTT.

V gene TRBV5-1 combines with J gene TRBJ1-2; possibly TRBD1 for D (5 bases). V was clipped by 4 bases and J by 5 bases, with 18 bases between them. The CDR3 covers 15 residues. The germline V gene encodes CDR1 SGHRS and CDR2 YFSETQ. The CDR3 loop reads CASSPDIPLNYGYTF. For the CDR3, the DNA is TGCGCCAGCAGCCCGGACATCCCCCTGAATTATGGCTACACCTTC.

V is TRBV6-5 and J is TRBJ1-6; D might be TRBD1 (6 bases). V lost 6 bases and J lost 10, with 16 bases in between. This CDR3 contains 14 residues. Germline V CDR1 and CDR2: MNHEY, SVGAGI. CDR3 residues: CASSPGRGFSPLHF. The CDR3 bases are TGTGCCAGCAGCCCCGGCAGGGGCTTCTCACCCCTCCACTTT.

The chain has TRBV29-1 and TRBJ1-2; a possible D gene is TRBD1 (6 bases). Looked up from germline, CDR1 is SQVTM and CDR2 is ANQGSEA. V was clipped by 2 bases and J by 4 bases, with 11 bases between them. This CDR3 region has 13 residues. CDR3 DNA sequence: TGCAGCGTTGAATCGGGGGCGGGCTATGGCTACACCTTC. The encoded protein is CSVESGAGYGYTF.

J is TRBJ1-2 and V is TRBV16; TRBD1 might be the D (5 bases). The germline V and J ends were trimmed by 0 bases and 8 bases, with 19 bases remaining between them. The CDR3 is made up of 16 amino acids. Germline loops: CDR1 KGHSY, CDR2 FQNENV. CDR3 amino acids: CASSQSAPGTGEGYTF. In nucleotides, the CDR3 is TGTGCCAGCAGCCAATCGGCTCCAGGGACGGGAGAGGGCTACACCTTC.

The chain carries TRBV5-1 and TRBJ1-1, with a weak D call TRBD1 (5 bases). The CDR3 sequence is 14 residues long. Deletions cut 2 bases from V and 0 bases from J, with 8 bases between. The V gene's germline CDR1 is SGHRS and CDR2 YFSETQ. The CDR3 sequence: CASSLTGVNTEAFF. CDR3 nucleotides: TGCGCCAGCAGCTTAACAGGAGTGAACACTGAAGCTTTCTTT.

The J gene is TRBJ2-3, the V gene TRBV28; 16 bases map to TRBD2. V shed 7 bases and J 6 bases; nucleotides not matched to a gene: 13. CDR3 size: 18 residues. Germline values: CDR1 MDHEN, CDR2 SYDVKM. The CDR3 sequence: CASKIPGLAGGPRDTQYF. The DNA of the CDR3 is TGTGCCAGCAAGATTCCGGGACTAGCGGGGGGGCCTCGGGATACGCAGTATTTT.

This sequence joins TRBV28 and TRBJ1-2; 8 bases agree with TRBD1. V was pared by 5 bases and J by 6 bases, with 14 bases of the junction left unmatched. The germline CDR1 and CDR2 sequences are MDHEN and SYDVKM. The CDR3 has 16 amino acids. CDR3 nucleotide sequence: TGTGCCAGCAGTCCCGGTGGGGTTGGACAGGGCCATGGCTACACCTTC. Protein sequence: CASSPGGVGQGHGYTF.

The chain links TRBV28 to TRBJ1-6, with D hard to call. Looked up from germline, CDR1 is MDHEN and CDR2 is SYDVKM. The CDR3 totals 15 residues. Trimming took 10 bases from V and 1 from J, leaving 14 bases between them. The chain's CDR3 is CATCGASSYNSPLHF. CDR3 DNA: TGTGCCACTTGCGGAGCTTCGTCCTATAATTCACCCCTCCACTTT.

This clone was counted a single time. The rearrangement uses TRBV10-3 and TRBJ2-7; TRBD1 is a possible D gene (8 bases). V shed 10 bases and J shed 2 bases, with 24 bases lying between them. In germline, CDR1 is ENHRY, CDR2 SYGVKD. The CDR3 covers 16 residues. The CDR3 coding sequence is TGTGCCACCCGTACCGGGGGGACAGGTATTACCTACGAGCAGTACTTC. It translates to CATRTGGTGITYEQYF.

The CDR3 loop reads CASSPDIYNEQFF. DNA for the CDR3: TGTGCCAGCAGCCCGGACATATACAATGAGCAGTTCTTC. The chain has TRBV7-8 and TRBJ2-1, with a tentative D call TRBD1 (5 bases). The V end lost 5 bases, the J end lost 4 bases, and 9 bases lay between the germline ends. The CDR3 is made up of 13 amino acids. Per the germline V gene, CDR1 is SGHVS and CDR2 is FQNEAQ.

The rearrangement links TRBV28 to TRBJ2-1; D is possibly TRBD1 or TRBD2 (5 bases each). V lost 8 bases and J lost 4, with 18 bases in between. CDR3 length equals 15 residues. Germline V lookup: CDR1 MDHEN, CDR2 SYDVKM. The CDR3 sequence is CASGGIGRPYNEQFF. CDR3 bases: TGTGCCAGCGGGGGAATAGGACGGCCTTACAATGAGCAGTTCTTC. The full variable domain, its missing parts supplied by reference TRBV28 and TRBJ2-1, is DVKVTQSSRYLVKRTGEKVFLECVQDMDHENMFWYRQDPGLGLRLIYFSYDVKMKEKGDIPEGYSVSREKKERFSLILESASTNQTSMYLCASGGIGRPYNEQFFGPGTRLTVL.

V is TRBV7-2 and J is TRBJ2-7; weak D call: TRBD1 (5 bases). This CDR3 has 13 residues. Germline V CDR1 and CDR2: SGHTA, FQGNSA. Trimming cost V 2 bases and J 2 bases, with 7 bases left between them. The CDR3 coding sequence is TGTGCCAGCAGCTTAAGGGGAACCTACGAGCAGTACTTC. Translation gives CASSLRGTYEQYF.

The V and J genes are TRBV7-2 and TRBJ2-5, with 11 bases identical to TRBD2. This CDR3 comprises 13 residues. Germline V gene data show CDR1 as SGHTA and CDR2 as FQGNSA. The V and J ends lost 8 bases and 5 bases, in that order; junction bases with no gene match: 4. DNA for the CDR3: TGTGCCAGCGGGGCTAGCGGGGGGGAGACCCAGTACTTC. Translation: CASGASGGETQYF.

In this sample, this clone turned up once. This rearrangement joins TRBV29-1 to TRBJ2-7; D not certain. The CDR3 length is 12 residues. The V and J ends lost 4 bases and 5 bases respectively, with 12 bases between them. Per the germline V gene, CDR1 is SQVTM and CDR2 is ANQGSEA. For the CDR3, the DNA is TGCAGCGTTGGAGAGCGAGGCAACGAGCAGTACTTC. Protein: CSVGERGNEQYF.

The chain employs TRBV7-3 and TRBJ1-3, with no clear D. CDR1 is SGHTA, CDR2 FQGTGA, per germline. CDR3 length equals 14 residues. The V and J ends lost 3 bases and 2 bases respectively, with 8 bases between them. The CDR3 coding sequence is TGTGCCAGCAGCTTGCCTCCAGCTGGAAACACCATATATTTT. Residues: CASSLPPAGNTIYF.

The chain employs TRBV19 and TRBJ1-1; 10 nucleotides align to TRBD1. The germline CDR1 and CDR2 sequences are LNHDA and SQIVND (reference sequence). The CDR3 has 14 amino acids. V dropped 5 bases and J dropped 7; count of bases not matched to a gene: 7. The CDR3, as DNA: TGTGCCAGTAGTTTGACAGGGGGCATAAATGAAGCTTTCTTT. It specifies CASSLTGGINEAFF. The full variable domain, in which reference TRBV19 and TRBJ1-1 provide the parts outside the CDR3, is DGGITQSPKYLFRKEGQNVTLSCEQNLNHDAMYWYRQDPGQGLRLIYYSQIVNDFQKGDIAEGYSVSREKKESFPLTVTSAQKNPTAFYLCASSLTGGINEAFFGQGTRLTVV.

The chain employs TRBV23-1 and TRBJ2-7; weak D call: TRBD2 (5 bases). TRBV23-1 is treated as an ORF (open reading frame) with a function not yet certain. The CDR3 consists of 13 residues. V shed 4 bases and J shed 3 bases, with 10 bases lying between them. The CDR3 DNA is TGCGCCAGCAGTCGGTCGGACTTCTACGAGCAGTACTTC. Its translation is CASSRSDFYEQYF.

This clone came up a few times. This sequence joins TRBV29-1 and TRBJ2-7; 11 positions match TRBD1. With V trimmed by 7 bases and J by 3 bases, 2 bases remained unmatched. Germline V gene data show CDR1 as SQVTM and CDR2 as ANQGSEA. This CDR3 comprises 12 residues. CDR3 sequence (DNA): TGCAGCGCGGGACAGGGGGTCTACGAGCAGTACTTC. This translates into CSAGQGVYEQYF.

This chain connects TRBV5-8 to TRBJ2-7; 9 nucleotides agree with TRBD1. The junction had 1 base not matched to a gene; V was cut back by 6 bases and J by 0 bases. The CDR3 is made up of 13 amino acids. Germline CDR1 SGHTS, CDR2 YDEGEE. CDR3 DNA sequence: TGTGCCAGCAAGGACAGGGGCTCCTACGAGCAGTACTTC. This gives the protein CASKDRGSYEQYF.

V and J are TRBV30 and TRBJ1-5, with unresolved D. The CDR3 has 14 amino acids. Germline V lookup: CDR1 GTSNPN, CDR2 SVGIG (reference sequence). Between the trimmed V and J ends, which lost 4 bases and 0 bases, there was a span of 10 bases. In nucleotides, the CDR3 is TGTGCCTGGAATAGCCCGTATAGCAATCAGCCCCAGCATTTT. Its protein product is CAWNSPYSNQPQHF.